This T cell receptor beta chain was sequenced during a study of T cell repertoires in cytomegalovirus infection. Study details: Indications came from public TCR beta signatures; they pointed to CMV infection and to a matching HLA type.

For this clonotype: Its target is not known. A much larger clone differs by one base, so this may be a read error.

MiXCR, applied by TCRdb to the reads, yields one record per CDR3 protein. The data show over 150,000 distinct CDR3 sequences, about 21% seen once. Findings and limits, study-wide: The study found HLA-C-restricted CMV-specific TCR beta clonotypes dominating the ex vivo response. Individuals carrying CMV plus the relevant HLA were identified by cumulative frequency of public TCR beta families.

This sequence was found in a human donor in good health (CMV status not recorded). Some clones in this sample may be carry-over from other donors' samples. Input material: PBMCs.

DNA for the CDR3: TGTGCCAGCAGAGCCTCTATAGCTGAAGCTTTCTTT. It specifies CASRASIAEAFF. The chain couples TRBV7-2 to TRBJ1-1; D gene unclear. Germline CDR1 reads SGHTA; CDR2 reads FQGNSA. Trimming removed 6 bases at V and 6 bases at J, with 11 bases between. The CDR3 has 12 residues. Full variable domain (remainder filled in from reference TRBV7-2 and TRBJ1-1): GAGVSQSPSNKVTEKGKDVELRCDPISGHTALYWYRQSLGQGLEFLIYFQGNSAPDKSGLPSDRFSAERTGGSVSTLTIQRTQQEDSAVYLCASRASIAEAFFGQGTRLTVV.